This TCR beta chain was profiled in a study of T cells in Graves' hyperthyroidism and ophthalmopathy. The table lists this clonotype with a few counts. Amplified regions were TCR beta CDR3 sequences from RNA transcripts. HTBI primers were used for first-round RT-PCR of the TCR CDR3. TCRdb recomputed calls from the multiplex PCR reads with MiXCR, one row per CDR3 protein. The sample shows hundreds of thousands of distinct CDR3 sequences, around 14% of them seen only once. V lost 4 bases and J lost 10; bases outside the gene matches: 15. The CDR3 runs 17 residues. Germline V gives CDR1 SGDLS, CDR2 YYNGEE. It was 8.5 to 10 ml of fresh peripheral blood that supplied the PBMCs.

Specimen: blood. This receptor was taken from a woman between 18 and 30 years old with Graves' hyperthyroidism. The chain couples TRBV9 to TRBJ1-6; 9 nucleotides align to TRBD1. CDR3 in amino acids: CASSPTPEGTGRSPLHF. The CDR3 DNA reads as TGTGCCAGCAGCCCGACTCCAGAAGGGACAGGGCGATCACCCCTCCACTTT.